This T cell receptor (beta chain) was captured by sequencing in a study of blood T cell repertoires in COVID-19. Study details: Italy, Spain and the United States were the sources of the convalescent and acute COVID-19 samples. Nucleic acid was either cDNA or gDNA, and it came from T cells, B-cell-depleted T cells, or PBMCs.

TCRdb's copy holds only in-frame clones and misses some; the assay was immunoSEQ multiplex PCR. The sample has 300,000 to 400,000 clones; 88% are singletons. V lost 5 bases to trimming and J lost 8 bases; unmatched junction nucleotides: 17. The CDR3 has 17 amino acids. CDR1 and CDR2 from the germline V gene are SEHNR and FQNEAQ (reference sequence). Cohort allocation depended upon clinical history that participants reported. The sequenced material came from PBMCs or T cells enriched from blood (not recorded which). The source is a woman in her twenties or thirties with acute COVID-19. The chain couples TRBV7-9 to TRBJ1-4; 7 bases align to TRBD1. The CDR3 here is CASSQTTDRAIGEKLFF. CDR3 DNA sequence: TGTGCCAGCAGCCAAACTACCGACAGGGCGATCGGGGAAAAACTGTTTTTT.